The T cell receptor (beta chain) described here comes from a study (dated by TCRdb to the mid-2010s). About the full investigation: Whether tumor-infiltrating Tregs in breast cancer are recruited from blood Tregs or converted in situ from other CD4+ T cell subsets was tested.

Tregs were isolated as CD4+CD25+CD127-/low cells. Tregs, naive and memory CD4+ T cells from tumor, blood and ipsilateral draining lymph nodes of 4 or 5 breast cancer patients underwent full-length TCR alpha and beta sequencing. Tumor tissue and lymph nodes from ipsilateral axillary dissection were perfused with PBS, minced and digested with collagenase I and hyaluronidase. Ficoll density gradient centrifugation was used to isolate mononuclear cells from lymph nodes or from about 50 ml of peripheral blood. A purity exceeding 90% was confirmed by FACS for the sorted cell populations. Full-length TCR variable regions were amplified by 5' RACE PCR with constant-region reverse primers, and semi-nested PCR with Nested Universal Primer A was subsequently performed. The ReliaPrep RNA Cell Miniprep System was used to extract total RNA, which was then reverse transcribed into 5'RACE-ready cDNA with the SMARTer RACE 5'/3' Kit. Full-length TCR alpha and beta libraries were barcoded with multiplex adaptors and sequenced on an Illumina MiSeq. The authors' analysis ran thus. For each of nine subset-tissue groups, sequencing data from the five patients were combined, and the groups were compared by unsupervised clustering of TCR gene usage. The Morisita-Horn index was used to calculate repertoire similarity, with shared sequences weighted according to their contribution to each repertoire. TCRdb took the public reads, trimmed them with fastp at Q25, ran MiXCR for clone calling and kept in-frame beta chains. Rows with one shared CDR3 protein collapse into an entry with the most common genes and DNA. The V and J calls here are based on TCRdb, not the publication. The sample table records 8,000 to 10,000 distinct CDR3 sequences; 55% of these occur just once. The ten largest clones represent around 6% of the sample.

Measured from the cysteine to the phenylalanine, the CDR3 is 18 residues long. Only the CDR3 DNA stays, 54 bases, in frame from base 1. CDR1 and CDR2 (MNHNS, SASEGT) derive from the germline V gene. About this clonotype: What antigen it recognizes has not been identified. At one end, the junction sequence differs from germline, possibly due to a read error.

Study-level results and caveats: The TCR gene usage of tumor memory CD4+ T cells clustered together with blood and lymph node memory CD4+ cells and with lymph node naive CD4+ cells. The validation in the larger cohort was limited to a single TCR beta V-J rearrangement instead of whole repertoires. The greatest overlap of tumor-infiltrating Treg TCR alpha and beta sequences was observed with tumor naive CD4+ T cells, followed by blood naive CD4+ T cells.

Sequencing was done on a sample of Tregs sorted from a lymph node. Here the chain combines TRBV6-1 and TRBJ2-6; a confident D gene designation cannot be given. The receptor comes from a female donor with breast cancer. The nucleotide sequence reads TGTGCCAACAGTGAAACGGGCCGCGCAGACTCTGGGGCCAACGTCCTGACTTTC. Its protein reads: CANSETGRADSGANVLTF.